Below are 21 T cell receptor beta chains sequenced from a single sample in a study of T cell changes during pregnancy in multiple sclerosis (dated by TCRdb to about 2019). The library came from the immunoSEQ multiplex PCR assay. In its TCRdb copy, this immuneACCESS table keeps in-frame sequences only and misses some clones. Where compared with another copy, unresolved V genes explain less than half of these, and the others have no known cause. This sample gives approximately 64,000 clones in total; about 90% of them show up just once. The leading ten clones occupy 2% to 2.5% of the sample. This material consisted of peripheral blood, taken in the second trimester of pregnancy. The receptors come from a female donor in good health, enrolled as a control in a pregnancy study.

The V call is TRBV14, the J call TRBJ2-7; 10 bases map to TRBD2. Germline assignment: CDR1 SGHDN and CDR2 FVKESK. The ends lost 5 bases at V and 10 bases at J; junction bases unmatched: 8. This CDR3 spans 13 amino acids. The CDR3 DNA reads as TGTGCCAGCAGCAAACGGACTAGCGGAGAACAGTACTTC. As protein: CASSKRTSGEQYF.

V is TRBV18 and J is TRBJ1-6; the match to TRBD1 covers 7 bases. V shed 4 bases, J shed 6 bases, and the junction held 9 bases outside the gene matches. The CDR3 totals 16 residues. Per the germline V gene, CDR1 is KGHSH and CDR2 is LQKENI. Here the CDR3 DNA reads TGTGCCAGCTCACAAGCGACAGGGCCGGGTAATTCACCCCTCCACTTT. It specifies CASSQATGPGNSPLHF.

This sequence joins TRBV6-1 and TRBJ2-7, with TRBD2 as a possible D gene (5 bases). Germline values: CDR1 MNHNS, CDR2 SASEGT. CDR3 length: 14 amino acids. Deletions cut 7 bases from V and 3 bases from J, with 16 bases between. CDR3 DNA: TGTGCCAGCACCCCGGGCCACGGGGACTACGAGCAGTACTTC. It specifies CASTPGHGDYEQYF.

This clone is deemed medium-sized (0.01 to 0.1%). The rearrangement uses TRBV2 and TRBJ2-2, with D tentatively TRBD1 (5 bases). The CDR3 has 15 residues. Germline V gives CDR1 SNHLY, CDR2 FYNNEI. V lost 3 bases to trimming and J lost 6 bases, with 14 bases between them. The CDR3 DNA reads TGTGCCAGCAGTGATGGCAGGGTTTCCCCCGGGGAGCTGTTTTTT. Amino acids: CASSDGRVSPGELFF.

V usage is TRBV4-1 and J usage is TRBJ2-3; a weak D match, TRBD2 (6 bases). Germline V lookup: CDR1 MGHRA, CDR2 YSYEKL. This CDR3 has 13 amino acids. V was trimmed by 4 bases and J by 5 bases, leaving 10 bases between them. The CDR3 DNA reads TGCGCCAGCAGCCCCGACGGGGGAGATACGCAGTATTTT. Protein product: CASSPDGGDTQYF.

The gene calls are TRBV11-2 and TRBJ2-1, with TRBD2 matching 12 bases. The length of the CDR3 is 15 residues. Trimming removed 5 bases from V and 6 bases from J; junction bases left unmatched: 5. Germline V lookup: CDR1 SGHAT, CDR2 FQNNGV. The CDR3 DNA follows: TGTGCCAGCAGCCCCGGGACTAGCGGGCTCAATGAGCAGTTCTTC. Residues: CASSPGTSGLNEQFF.

This rearrangement joins TRBV28 to TRBJ2-7; 7 nucleotides match TRBD1. Germline V CDR1 and CDR2: MDHEN, SYDVKM. The CDR3 covers 16 residues. J lost 6 bases, V lost 4 bases, and 15 bases had no gene match. CDR3 region: CASSSPGTASRIEQYF. In DNA, the CDR3 is TGTGCCAGCAGTTCTCCCGGGACAGCAAGCAGAATCGAGCAGTACTTC.

The V and J genes are TRBV27 and TRBJ1-1; 8 bases are a match to TRBD1. The trim removed 7 bases at V and 5 bases at J, leaving 15 bases unmatched. The CDR3 has 16 residues. Germline CDR1 is MNHEY and CDR2 is SMNVEV (reference sequence). CDR3 amino acids: CASTKRDRGHRTEAFF. CDR3 nucleotide sequence: TGTGCCAGCACGAAACGTGACAGGGGACATCGGACTGAAGCTTTCTTT.

The rearrangement joins TRBV28 to TRBJ2-7, with 8 nucleotides matching TRBD1. Losses at the gene ends were 6 bases for V and 0 bases for J; bases not matched to a gene: 7. Per germline, CDR1 MDHEN and CDR2 SYDVKM. The CDR3 is 15 amino acids. The CDR3 DNA is TGTGCCAGCAGCCTTGCCGGGACAGGCTCCTACGAGCAGTACTTC. The encoded protein is CASSLAGTGSYEQYF.

The chain employs TRBV29-1 and TRBJ1-2; D is possibly TRBD1 (5 bases). The V gene's germline CDR1 is SQVTM and CDR2 ANQGSEA. CDR3 length: 12 amino acids. Trimming took 8 bases from V and 0 from J, leaving 10 bases between them. This CDR3 reads CSSGGTNYGYTF. CDR3 nucleotide sequence: TGCAGCTCCGGGGGAACTAACTATGGCTACACCTTC.

The chain carries TRBV19 and TRBJ1-2; the D gene is possibly TRBD1 (6 bases). Trimming shortened V by 4 bases and J by 0 bases, and 12 bases separated the two germline ends. Germline-derived CDR1 and CDR2 are LNHDA and SQIVND (reference sequence). This CDR3 contains 15 residues. The CDR3 sequence is CASSTGTSANYGYTF. The CDR3 nucleotides are TGTGCCAGTAGTACCGGGACATCGGCTAACTATGGCTACACCTTC.

The chain has TRBV27 and TRBJ2-7, with D perhaps TRBD1 (6 bases). V was cut by 4 bases and J by 3 bases, with 16 bases left in between. Germline-derived CDR1 and CDR2 are MNHEY and SMNVEV (reference sequence). The CDR3 totals 15 residues. The CDR3 sequence: CASSYRDTPNYEQYF. The DNA of the CDR3 is TGTGCCAGCAGTTACCGGGACACTCCCAACTACGAGCAGTACTTC.

The V and J genes are TRBV18 and TRBJ2-3, with D uncertain. CDR1 is KGHSH, CDR2 LQKENI, per germline. The V end was cut by 3 bases, the J end by 4 bases, with 8 bases between. The CDR3 contains 13 residues. The CDR3 DNA sequence: TGTGCCAGCTCACCCCTCCAGTCAGATACGCAGTATTTT. Its protein is CASSPLQSDTQYF. The full variable domain, in which reference TRBV18 and TRBJ2-3 provide the parts outside the CDR3, is NAGVMQNPRHLVRRRGQEARLRCSPMKGHSHVYWYRQLPEEGLKFMVYLQKENIIDESGMPKERFSAEFPKEGPSILRIQQVVRGDSAAYFCASSPLQSDTQYFGPGTRLTVL.

A single count supports this clone. The chain recombines TRBV11-1 with TRBJ2-7, with TRBD2 identical over 8 bases. Germline CDR1 SGHAT, CDR2 FQDESV (reference sequence). This CDR3 has 15 residues. V lost 1 base, J lost 7 bases, and 9 bases stayed unmatched. CDR3 nucleotide sequence: TGTGCCAGCAGCTTAGGAGCGGGAGACGTCTGGGAGCAGTACTTC. Translation: CASSLGAGDVWEQYF.

The V gene is TRBV5-1, the J gene TRBJ2-1; TRBD1 is a possible D gene (6 bases). Trimming pared 4 bases from V and 9 bases from J, leaving 17 bases between. The CDR3 is 14 residues long. Germline CDR1 reads SGHRS; CDR2 reads YFSETQ. CDR3 sequence: CASSTQQGSGEQFF. In nucleotides, the CDR3 is TGCGCCAGCAGCACGCAACAGGGCTCGGGTGAGCAGTTCTTC.

The chain combines TRBV30 with TRBJ2-7; 8 bases agree with TRBD2. The CDR3 has 13 residues. V trimming: 2 bases; J trimming: 2 bases; junction bases outside the gene matches: 2. Looked up from germline, CDR1 is GTSNPN and CDR2 is SVGIG (reference sequence). This chain's CDR3 is CAWSNGGAYEQYF. In DNA form, the CDR3 reads TGTGCCTGGAGTAACGGGGGGGCCTACGAGCAGTACTTC.

The rearrangement uses TRBV5-1 and TRBJ1-2; tentatively, D is TRBD1 (5 bases). CDR3 length equals 12 residues. V gave up 0 bases and J gave up 8 bases, with 8 bases separating them. The germline gives CDR1 SGHRS, CDR2 YFSETQ. This chain's CDR3 is CASSLAGEGYTF. CDR3 bases: TGCGCCAGCAGCTTGGCGGGGGAGGGCTACACCTTC.

This clone was seen a single time. The chain recombines TRBV7-2 with TRBJ2-1; D is undetermined. V was trimmed by 1 base and J by 7 bases, leaving 11 bases between them. CDR1 and CDR2 from the germline V gene are SGHTA and FQGNSA. The length of the CDR3 is 14 residues. The CDR3 reads CASSLGPLNNEQFF. CDR3 bases: TGTGCCAGCAGCTTAGGGCCCCTCAATAATGAGCAGTTCTTC.

This rearrangement joins TRBV9 to TRBJ1-4; D is undetermined. V lost 4 bases and J 7 bases, leaving 11 bases between the germline ends. CDR1 is SGDLS, CDR2 YYNGEE, per germline. CDR3 size: 13 residues. Here the CDR3 reads CASSPEYGEKLFF. As DNA, the CDR3 is TGTGCCAGCAGCCCCGAGTACGGTGAAAAACTGTTTTTT.

This chain uses TRBV7-2 with TRBJ2-1; 7 bases align to TRBD2. Looked up from germline, CDR1 is SGHTA and CDR2 is FQGNSA. This CDR3 comprises 10 residues. V shed 10 bases and J 8 bases; nucleotides not matched to a gene: 2. The CDR3 sequence: CATGRDEQFF. The CDR3 DNA reads as TGTGCCACGGGGAGGGATGAGCAGTTCTTC.

This clone appeared once. The chain recombines TRBV7-2 with TRBJ2-7; 8 bases fit TRBD2. Looked up from germline, CDR1 is SGHTA and CDR2 is FQGNSA. The CDR3 runs 15 residues. The trim removed 7 bases at V and 5 bases at J, leaving 13 bases unmatched. The CDR3 DNA reads TGTGCCAGCACCCTTTTTCTCGGGACTAGTGACGAGCAGTACTTC. It yields the protein CASTLFLGTSDEQYF.